This T cell receptor beta chain is drawn from a study of lung T cells in sarcoidosis with Löfgren's syndrome. The study's findings and limits: Versus controls, Löfgren's syndrome patients reportedly showed TRAV12-1 and TRBV2 as most expanded. TRAV12-1 preferentially paired with TRBV2, with homologous CDR3s.

This clonotype was observed many times. What it binds is not known. TCRdb re-called the reads with MiXCR, one entry per CDR3 protein. The repertoire consists of roughly 19,000 distinct CDR3 sequences, with roughly 22% occurring once and the leading ten covering around 4.1%. The CDR3 consists of 16 residues. The germline V gene encodes CDR1 KGHSH and CDR2 LQKENI. V shed 3 bases, J shed 3 bases, and the junction held 5 bases outside the gene matches. The TCR sequence derives from a human donor with sarcoidosis (Löfgren's syndrome or another form), or a control subject (not recorded which). The chain recombines TRBV18 with TRBJ2-5; 12 positions match TRBD2. Specimen: CD4+ T cells from PBMCs. The CDR3 DNA reads as TGTGCCAGCTCACCTCGACTAGCGGGAGATGAAGAGACCCAGTACTTC. It encodes CASSPRLAGDEETQYF.